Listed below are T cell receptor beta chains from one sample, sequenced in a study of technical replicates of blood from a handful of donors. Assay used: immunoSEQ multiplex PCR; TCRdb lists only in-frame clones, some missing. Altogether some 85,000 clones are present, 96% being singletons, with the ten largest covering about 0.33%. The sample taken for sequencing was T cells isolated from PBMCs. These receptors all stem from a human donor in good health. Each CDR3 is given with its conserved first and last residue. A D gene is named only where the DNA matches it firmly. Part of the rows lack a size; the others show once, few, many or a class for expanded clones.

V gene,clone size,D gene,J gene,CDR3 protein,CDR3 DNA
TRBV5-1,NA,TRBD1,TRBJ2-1,CASSGTGTGVSGEQFF,TGCGCCAGCAGCGGAACCGGGACAGGGGTTAGTGGTGAGCAGTTCTTC
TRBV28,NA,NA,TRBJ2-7,CASSFGGSSYEQYF,TGTGCCAGCAGTTTCGGGGGTAGCTCCTACGAGCAGTACTTC
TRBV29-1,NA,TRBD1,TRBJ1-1,CSVEGTGRDTEAFF,TGCAGCGTTGAAGGGACAGGAAGGGACACTGAAGCTTTCTTT
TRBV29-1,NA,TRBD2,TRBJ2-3,CSVMGGPDTQYF,TGCAGCGTTATGGGAGGGCCGGATACGCAGTATTTT
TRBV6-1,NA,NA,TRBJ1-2,CASSDIGGRDGYTF,TGTGCCAGCAGTGATATCGGGGGGCGGGATGGCTACACCTTC
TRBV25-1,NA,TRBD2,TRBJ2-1,CASSGRLAGVRNEQFF,TGTGCCAGCAGTGGGAGACTAGCGGGAGTCCGCAATGAGCAGTTCTTC
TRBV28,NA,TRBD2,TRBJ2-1,CASGASGRDNEQFF,TGTGCCAGCGGGGCTAGCGGGAGAGACAATGAGCAGTTCTTC
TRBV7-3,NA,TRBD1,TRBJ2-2,CASSLRVPGQGRTGELFF,TGTGCCAGCAGCTTAAGGGTACCGGGACAGGGTCGTACCGGGGAGCTGTTTTTT
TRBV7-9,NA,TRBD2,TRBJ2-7,CASSLWTSGMDEQYF,TGTGCCAGCAGCTTGTGGACTAGCGGGATGGACGAGCAGTACTTC
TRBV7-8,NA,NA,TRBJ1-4,CASSSRDLNEKLFF,TGTGCCAGCAGCTCCCGGGATCTTAATGAAAAACTGTTTTTT
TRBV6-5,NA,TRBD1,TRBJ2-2,CASSYSDRWTGELFF,TGTGCCAGCAGTTACTCGGACAGGTGGACCGGGGAGCTGTTTTTT
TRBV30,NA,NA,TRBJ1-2,CAWSRTALGGYGYTF,TGTGCCTGGAGTCGCACCGCACTGGGAGGTTATGGCTACACCTTC
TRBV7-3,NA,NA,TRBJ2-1,CASSLGTEQFF,TGTGCCAGCAGCCTAGGGACAGAGCAGTTCTTC
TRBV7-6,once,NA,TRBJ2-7,CASSSQGAGDEQYF,TGTGCCAGCAGCTCCCAGGGAGCAGGGGACGAGCAGTACTTC
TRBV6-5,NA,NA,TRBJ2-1,CASSYSVPTYLEQFF,TGTGCCAGCAGTTACAGCGTACCGACCTACCTTGAGCAGTTCTTC
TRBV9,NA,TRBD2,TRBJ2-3,CASSAQLAGLTDTQYF,TGTGCCAGCAGCGCCCAACTAGCGGGGCTTACAGATACGCAGTATTTT
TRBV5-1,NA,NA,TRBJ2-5,CASSFEGRQETQYF,TGCGCCAGCAGCTTTGAGGGCCGGCAAGAGACCCAGTACTTC
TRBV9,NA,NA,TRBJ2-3,CASRGTSDTQYF,TGTGCCAGCAGGGGGACTTCAGATACGCAGTATTTT
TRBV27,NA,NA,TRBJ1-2,CASSFQVLGYTF,TGTGCCAGCAGTTTCCAGGTGCTCGGCTACACCTTC
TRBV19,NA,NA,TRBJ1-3,CASCRTAGDTIYF,TGTGCCAGTTGCCGGACAGCTGGGGACACCATATATTTT
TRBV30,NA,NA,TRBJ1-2,CAWSSQGINYGYTF,TGTGCCTGGAGTTCCCAGGGGATCAACTATGGCTACACCTTC
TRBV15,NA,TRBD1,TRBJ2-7,CATSIGTGVDEQYF,TGTGCCACCAGCATCGGGACAGGGGTCGACGAGCAGTACTTC
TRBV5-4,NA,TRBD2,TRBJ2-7,CASSLRLAGVEQYF,TGTGCCAGCAGCTTAAGGCTAGCGGGAGTCGAGCAGTACTTC
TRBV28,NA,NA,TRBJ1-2,CASSGVAGYTF,TGTGCCAGCAGCGGAGTGGCTGGCTACACCTTC
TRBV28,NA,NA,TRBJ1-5,CASSPPGGNQPQHF,TGTGCCAGCAGCCCTCCGGGGGGCAATCAGCCCCAGCATTTT
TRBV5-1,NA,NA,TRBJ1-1,CASSFSDSANTEAFF,TGCGCCAGCAGCTTTTCCGACAGCGCAAACACTGAAGCTTTCTTT
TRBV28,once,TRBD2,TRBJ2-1,CASSSPSLAGRDNEQFF,TGTGCCAGCAGTTCCCCTTCCCTAGCGGGACGAGACAATGAGCAGTTCTTC
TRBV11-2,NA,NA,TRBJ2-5,CASSLDHVGVSLETQYF,TGTGCCAGCAGCTTAGATCACGTGGGAGTTAGTCTGGAGACCCAGTACTTC
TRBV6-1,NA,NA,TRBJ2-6,CASSYRDSGANVLTF,TGTGCCAGCAGCTACAGGGACTCTGGGGCCAACGTCCTGACTTTC